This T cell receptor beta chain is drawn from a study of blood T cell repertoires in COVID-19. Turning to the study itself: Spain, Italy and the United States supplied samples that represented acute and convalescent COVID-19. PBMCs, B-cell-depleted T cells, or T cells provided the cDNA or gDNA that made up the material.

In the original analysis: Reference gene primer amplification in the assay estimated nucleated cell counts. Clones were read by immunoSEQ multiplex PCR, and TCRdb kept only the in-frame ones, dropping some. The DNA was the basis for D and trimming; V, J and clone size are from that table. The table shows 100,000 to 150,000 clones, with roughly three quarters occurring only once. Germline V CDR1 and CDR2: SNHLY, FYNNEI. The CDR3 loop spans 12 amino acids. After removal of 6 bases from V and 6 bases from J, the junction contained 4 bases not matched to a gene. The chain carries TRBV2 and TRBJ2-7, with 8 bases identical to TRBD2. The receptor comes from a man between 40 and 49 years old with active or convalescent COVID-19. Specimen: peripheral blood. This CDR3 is CASRAGGFEQYF. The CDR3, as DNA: TGTGCCAGCAGGGCGGGGGGCTTCGAGCAGTACTTC.